Listed below are T cell receptor beta chains from one sample, sequenced in a study of T cells of healthy individuals. One entry per CDR3 protein, called by TCRdb with MiXCR from the 5' RACE reads. This sample yields 40,000 to 65,000 distinct CDR3 sequences, of which roughly 14% are seen a single time; around 16% belongs to the top ten. These receptors were taken from a human donor in good health. Both conserved end residues are part of each CDR3. D genes are given only for firm matches. For some rows the clone size is stated as once, few or many, or as a class when expanded; others skip it.

D,V,J,length,size,CDR3,DNA
TRBD1,TRBV3-1,TRBJ2-5,15,few,CASMRTGGPQETQYF,TGTGCCAGCATGAGAACAGGGGGCCCCCAAGAGACCCAGTACTTC
TRBD1,TRBV2,TRBJ1-6,14,.,CASRGDREASPLHF,TGTGCCAGCAGGGGGGACAGGGAGGCTTCACCCCTCCACTTT
.,TRBV6-2/TRBV6-3,TRBJ1-1,13,few,CASSYSENTEAFF,TGTGCCAGCAGTTACTCGGAGAACACTGAAGCTTTCTTT
.,TRBV7-2,TRBJ2-2,17,many,CATIGAFLGMGTGELFF,TGTGCCACCATCGGGGCGTTTCTCGGGATGGGCACCGGGGAGCTGTTTTTT
.,TRBV4-1,TRBJ1-1,13,.,CASSQDLDTEAFF,TGCGCCAGCAGCCAAGATCTGGACACTGAAGCTTTCTTT
.,TRBV27,TRBJ1-1,15,few,CASSLSGVGNTEAFF,TGTGCCAGCAGTTTATCCGGGGTCGGGAACACTGAAGCTTTCTTT
TRBD1,TRBV25-1,TRBJ1-5,16,.,CASSESGTGGRQPQHF,TGTGCCAGCAGTGAATCCGGGACAGGGGGCCGTCAGCCCCAGCATTTT
.,TRBV7-2,TRBJ2-7,14,.,CASSLERLDNEQYF,TGTGCCAGCAGCTTAGAGAGACTAGATAACGAGCAGTACTTC
.,TRBV24-1,TRBJ1-5,14,.,CATSEEGPGQPQHF,TGTGCCACCAGTGAGGAAGGACCTGGGCAGCCCCAGCATTTT
TRBD2,TRBV6-4,TRBJ2-6,15,few,CASSEGGSGANVLTF,TGTGCCAGCAGTGAAGGCGGGAGTGGGGCCAACGTCCTGACTTTC
TRBD2,TRBV10-3,TRBJ2-7,17,many,CAISDRGLAGLPYEQYF,TGTGCCATCAGTGATAGAGGTCTAGCGGGCCTACCCTACGAGCAGTACTTC
TRBD2,TRBV7-8,TRBJ2-3,16,few,CASSLVGGGVTDTQYF,TGTGCCAGCAGCTTAGTTGGCGGGGGTGTCACAGATACGCAGTATTTT
.,TRBV5-1,TRBJ1-4,15,.,CASSLGVDSNEKLFF,TGCGCCAGCAGCTTGGGGGTGGACAGCAATGAAAAACTGTTTTTT
.,TRBV5-1,TRBJ2-7,11,.,CASSSGHEQYF,TGCGCCAGCAGCTCCGGCCACGAGCAGTACTTC
TRBD1,TRBV20-1,TRBJ2-3,15,.,CSAPPVQGARDTQYF,TGCAGTGCTCCTCCGGTCCAGGGGGCTAGAGATACGCAGTATTTT
TRBD2,TRBV3-1,TRBJ2-2,16,few,CASSQELASRRGELFF,TGTGCCAGCAGCCAAGAACTAGCGTCCCGGCGTGGGGAGCTGTTTTTT
TRBD1,TRBV5-4,TRBJ1-1,15,few,CASSLASRGVAEAFF,TGTGCCAGCAGCTTGGCTTCCAGGGGGGTAGCTGAAGCTTTCTTT
.,TRBV12-3/TRBV12-4,TRBJ1-6,13,many,CASSPGTNSPLHF,TGTGCCAGCAGCCCCGGGACCAATTCACCCCTCCACTTT
TRBD1,TRBV5-1,TRBJ2-2,15,few,CASSSGQAFIGELFF,TGCGCCAGCAGCTCGGGACAGGCCTTCATCGGGGAGCTGTTTTTT
.,TRBV29-1,TRBJ1-1,12,many,CSVESLNTEAFF,TGCAGCGTTGAAAGCCTGAACACTGAAGCTTTCTTT
TRBD1,TRBV29-1,TRBJ2-5,15,many,CSATRRQGAQETQYF,TGCAGCGCTACTCGGAGACAGGGGGCACAGGAGACCCAGTACTTC
.,TRBV6-1,TRBJ1-1,14,few,CVSSFGTRNTEAFF,TGTGTCAGCAGTTTCGGCACCCGGAACACTGAAGCTTTCTTT
.,TRBV20-1,TRBJ2-3,13,few,CSVGHQATDTQYF,TGCAGTGTCGGACATCAGGCTACAGATACGCAGTATTTT
TRBD2,TRBV5-1,TRBJ2-4,15,many,CASSLETSGSHIQYF,TGCGCCAGCAGCTTGGAGACTAGCGGGAGCCACATTCAGTACTTC
TRBD1,TRBV5-4,TRBJ2-2,17,few,CASSSPTGGIDTGELFF,TGTGCCAGCAGCTCACCCACAGGGGGCATAGACACCGGGGAGCTGTTTTTT
TRBD2,TRBV4-1,TRBJ2-5,16,many,CASSQDQLAGKETQYF,TGCGCCAGCAGCCAAGACCAGCTAGCGGGGAAAGAGACCCAGTACTTC
.,TRBV6-2/TRBV6-3,TRBJ2-7,11,many,CASSLPGEQYF,TGTGCCAGCAGCCTCCCTGGCGAGCAGTACTTC
.,TRBV14,TRBJ2-5,13,few,CASSQGDKGTQYF,TGTGCCAGCAGCCAAGGGGACAAAGGGACCCAGTACTTC
.,TRBV24-1,TRBJ1-2,11,many,CATSDNYGYTF,TGTGCCACCAGTGACAACTATGGCTACACCTTC
TRBD1,TRBV5-1,TRBJ1-6,19,.,CASSLGGRGTGSYNSPLHF,TGCGCCAGCAGCTTGGGTGGCAGGGGGACCGGCTCCTATAATTCACCCCTCCACTTT
TRBD1,TRBV7-2,TRBJ1-5,17,.,CASSLGQEIYSNQPQHF,TGTGCCAGCAGCTTGGGACAGGAGATATACAGCAATCAGCCCCAGCATTTT
TRBD2,TRBV20-1,TRBJ2-7,14,.,CSAKTSGRVDEQYF,TGCAGTGCTAAAACTAGCGGGAGAGTCGACGAGCAGTACTTC
.,TRBV12-3/TRBV12-4,TRBJ1-1,16,.,CASTSPSIMLDTEAFF,TGTGCCAGCACCTCGCCCTCGATTATGCTGGACACTGAAGCTTTCTTT
TRBD1,TRBV7-2,TRBJ2-3,14,.,CASSLGDRGQTQYF,TGTGCCAGCAGCTTAGGGGACAGGGGCCAAACGCAGTATTTT
TRBD1,TRBV6-6,TRBJ1-5,14,few,CASIGTGFDQPQHF,TGTGCCAGCATCGGGACAGGATTTGATCAGCCCCAGCATTTT
.,TRBV6-2/TRBV6-3,TRBJ2-1,15,few,CASSYRDQGYNEQFF,TGTGCCAGCAGTTACCGCGATCAGGGGTACAATGAGCAGTTCTTC
TRBD2,TRBV7-8,TRBJ2-3,16,.,CVSSQTDSGRADTQYF,TGTGTCAGCAGCCAGACAGATAGCGGGAGGGCCGATACGCAGTATTTT
TRBD1,TRBV29-1,TRBJ1-2,19,many,CSAIRDDRGRPHDNYGYTF,TGCAGCGCCATTAGAGATGACAGGGGGCGACCGCACGATAACTATGGCTACACCTTC
.,TRBV7-6,TRBJ2-6,20,.,CASSLKGRGNNPSGANVLTF,TGTGCCAGCAGCTTAAAGGGCAGGGGAAACAACCCCTCTGGGGCCAACGTCCTGACTTTC
TRBD1,TRBV7-2,TRBJ2-5,14,many,CASSADRGEETQYF,TGTGCCAGCAGCGCGGACAGGGGAGAAGAGACCCAGTACTTC
.,TRBV10-3,TRBJ1-2,15,many,CAISDGEDPNYGYTF,TGTGCCATCAGTGATGGAGAGGATCCTAACTATGGCTACACCTTC
TRBD1,TRBV6-5,TRBJ1-5,16,.,CASSYSRTGGNQPQHF,TGTGCCAGCAGTTACTCGCGGACAGGGGGCAATCAGCCCCAGCATTTT
.,TRBV7-2,TRBJ1-2,19,.,CASSLAGRGAIRNNYGYTF,TGTGCCAGCAGCTTAGCGGGGCGGGGGGCGATTAGGAATAACTATGGCTACACCTTC
TRBD1,TRBV28,TRBJ1-5,13,few,CASVDRAGQPQHF,TGTGCCAGCGTAGACAGGGCAGGTCAGCCCCAGCATTTT
TRBD1,TRBV7-2,TRBJ1-6,16,.,CASSLNPGQNNSPLHF,TGTGCCAGCAGCCTGAATCCGGGACAGAATAATTCACCCCTCCACTTT
.,TRBV6-2/TRBV6-3,TRBJ2-3,15,.,CASSYPGQEADTQYF,TGTGCCAGCAGTTACCCCGGGCAGGAGGCAGATACGCAGTATTTT
.,TRBV6-2/TRBV6-3,TRBJ1-3,15,many,CASTRGPNSGNTIYF,TGTGCCAGCACTCGGGGACCGAACTCTGGAAACACCATATATTTT
.,TRBV4-3,TRBJ2-7,15,many,CASSQALQGEYEQYF,TGCGCCAGCAGCCAAGCCCTACAGGGCGAATACGAGCAGTACTTC
TRBD1,TRBV14,TRBJ1-1,13,many,CASSLQGDTEAFF,TGTGCCAGCAGCCTACAGGGGGACACTGAAGCTTTCTTT